This T cell receptor (beta chain) was obtained from a study of T cells in tumors after PD-1 blockade. Findings and caveats of the study: Clonal replacement, not reinvigoration, is suggested for expanded exhausted CD8+ clones after therapy.

This clone turned up a few times. Its antigen is not identified. The repertoire was sequenced with immunoSEQ multiplex PCR; TCRdb's copy has only in-frame clones and lacks some. Here the sample spans 4,500 to 6,000 clones, approximately 64% being singletons. Germline CDR1 is SGHDT and CDR2 is YYEEEE. The length of the CDR3 is 17 residues. Trimming removed 0 bases from V and 4 bases from J; junction bases left unmatched: 10. This TCR was sampled from a human donor with basal cell carcinoma. The V and J genes are TRBV5-6 and TRBJ2-5; 9 bases are a match to TRBD2. Sequencing was performed on tumor tissue, taken before anti-PD-1 treatment. The CDR3 bases are TGTGCCAGCAGCTTGGGACTGGCGGGGGGGGCATCAGAGACCCAGTACTTC. Residues: CASSLGLAGGASETQYF.